These 29 T cell receptor beta chains originate from one sample sequenced in a study of cytomegalovirus exposure and HLA in healthy donors. Amplification used 60 Vbeta primers and 13 Jbeta primers. TCRdb's copy holds only in-frame clones and misses some; the assay was immunoSEQ multiplex PCR. The data contain approximately 160,000 clones, about three quarters of them seen just once; the ten biggest clones take up less than 0.9%. The sample comprised PBMCs. These receptors all stem from a female donor in good health and CMV-seronegative.

V gene TRBV25-1 combines with J gene TRBJ2-7; TRBD2 agrees at 10 bases. CDR3 size: 15 residues. Germline CDR1 is MGHDK and CDR2 is SYGVNS. Trimming cost V 6 bases and J 4 bases; bases outside gene matches: 9. In DNA form, the CDR3 reads TGTGCCAGCAGAACTAGCGGGGTAGTTTCGTACGAGCAGTACTTC. It translates to CASRTSGVVSYEQYF.

CDR3 DNA: TGTGCCTGGACCCGGGACTATTACAATGAGCAGTTCTTC. Amino acids: CAWTRDYYNEQFF. The V call is TRBV30, the J call TRBJ2-1; 7 nucleotides match TRBD2. CDR3 length equals 13 residues. Germline CDR1 GTSNPN, CDR2 SVGIG (reference sequence). V lost 4 bases and J lost 4; bases outside the gene matches: 4. The full variable domain, rest sourced from reference TRBV30 and TRBJ2-1, is SQTIHQWPATLVQPVGSPLSLECTVEGTSNPNLYWYRQAAGRGLQLLFYSVGIGQISSEVPQNLSASRPQDRQFILSSKKLLLSDSGFYLCAWTRDYYNEQFFGPGTRLTVL.

The rearrangement joins TRBV7-2 to TRBJ2-1; TRBD2 agrees at 7 bases. Unmatched junction bases numbered 4, after V lost 1 base and J lost 4 bases. This CDR3 is 15 amino acids long. Germline assignment: CDR1 SGHTA and CDR2 FQGNSA. CDR3 loop: CASSLGGGLYNEQFF. The CDR3 coding sequence is TGTGCCAGCAGCTTAGGGGGGGGACTATACAATGAGCAGTTCTTC.

This chain links TRBV7-2 with TRBJ1-1; 9 bases agree with TRBD1. This CDR3 contains 17 residues. Looked up from germline, CDR1 is SGHTA and CDR2 is FQGNSA. V was pared by 7 bases and J by 3 bases, with 15 bases of the junction left unmatched. The CDR3 is CASTRTGGPSPYTEAFF. CDR3 coding DNA: TGTGCCAGCACCAGAACAGGGGGCCCAAGCCCTTACACTGAAGCTTTCTTT.

As regards this clone: At one end, the junction sequence differs from germline, possibly due to a read error. The chain recombines TRBV19 with TRBJ2-6, with D possibly TRBD1 on 5 matching bases. This CDR3 region has 17 residues. CDR1 LNHDA and CDR2 SQIVND come from the germline V gene (reference sequence). CDR3: CASSNLFRSSGANGLTF. In DNA, the CDR3 is TGTGCCAGTAGTAACCTGTTCCGGAGCTCTGGGGCCAACGGCCTGACTTTC.

CDR3 bases: TGCGCCAGCAGCCCTCAAGAGACCCAGTACTTC. Residues: CASSPQETQYF. The rearrangement links TRBV10-2 to TRBJ2-5, with D unresolved. The CDR3 is 11 amino acids. V was cut by 6 bases and J by 2 bases, with 4 bases left in between. Germline lookup yields CDR1 WSHSY and CDR2 SAAADI.

This sequence joins TRBV9 and TRBJ2-1; 9 bases line up with TRBD2. CDR3 length: 15 residues. CDR1 is SGDLS, CDR2 YYNGEE, per germline. J was trimmed by 4 bases and V by 3 bases; bases with no gene match: 5. The CDR3 nucleotides are TGTGCCAGCAGCGAGACTAGCGGTCTGTACAATGAGCAGTTCTTC. It specifies CASSETSGLYNEQFF.

This chain connects TRBV11-2 to TRBJ1-5, with 8 nucleotides matching TRBD1. Unmatched junction bases numbered 1, after V lost 4 bases and J lost 2 bases. The germline gives CDR1 SGHAT, CDR2 FQNNGV. The CDR3 runs to 14 residues. CDR3 sequence (DNA): TGTGCCAGCAGCTACAGGGGGGGCAATCAGCCCCAGCATTTT. Translation: CASSYRGGNQPQHF.

J is TRBJ2-3 and V is TRBV4-2, with D perhaps TRBD2 (5 bases). Germline CDR1 LGHNA, CDR2 YNFKEQ. This CDR3 has 16 residues. Trimming shortened V by 0 bases and J by 4 bases, and 14 bases separated the two germline ends. CDR3 in DNA: TGTGCCAGCAGCCAAGAGGTTCTAGCTCGCGCAGATACGCAGTATTTT. Translating it yields CASSQEVLARADTQYF.

V gene TRBV7-2 combines with J gene TRBJ2-1, with D uncertain. Trimming stripped 1 base from V and 9 bases from J, with 10 bases between. The length of the CDR3 is 13 residues. CDR1 and CDR2 from the germline V gene are SGHTA and FQGNSA. The CDR3 is CASSLVVSSEQFF. CDR3 coding DNA: TGTGCCAGCAGCTTAGTTGTCTCTAGTGAGCAGTTCTTC.

The chain joins TRBV5-5 to TRBJ2-7; 9 bases align to TRBD2. The CDR3 spans 19 residues. Germline V gene data show CDR1 as SGHKS and CDR2 as YYEKEE (reference sequence). The J segment lost 0 bases and the V segment lost 0 bases, leaving 13 bases of the junction unmatched. The DNA of the CDR3 is TGTGCCAGCAGCTTGGAGTATTCGTTTGGCGGGGGGGCCTCCTACGAGCAGTACTTC. The encoded protein is CASSLEYSFGGGASYEQYF. The whole variable domain, remainder taken from reference TRBV5-5 and TRBJ2-7, is DAGVTQSPTHLIKTRGQQVTLRCSPISGHKSVSWYQQVLGQGPQFIFQYYEKEERGRGNFPDRFSARQFPNYSSELNVNALLLGDSALYLCASSLEYSFGGGASYEQYFGPGTRLTVT.

The CDR3, as DNA: TGTGCCAGCAGCTTAGGGCCCGTCACTAGCGGGAGAGGCATCTACGAGCAGTACTTC. Amino acids: CASSLGPVTSGRGIYEQYF. The chain has TRBV7-2 and TRBJ2-7, with 11 bases that match TRBD2. CDR1 is SGHTA and CDR2 is FQGNSA in the germline V gene. V gave up 1 base and J gave up 3 bases; unmatched junction bases: 14. There are 19 residues in the CDR3.

CDR3 nucleotides: TGTGCCAGCAGTAAATCTAGCGGGAGGGCACAAGAGACCCAGTACTTC. This sequence encodes CASSKSSGRAQETQYF. The chain couples TRBV28 to TRBJ2-5; TRBD2 matches 12 bases. The ends lost 5 bases at V and 2 bases at J; junction bases unmatched: 6. This CDR3 comprises 16 residues. Germline CDR1 and CDR2: MDHEN and SYDVKM.

As concerns this clone: The junction differs from germline at one of its ends, possibly a read error. Here the CDR3 reads CASSQDGGSSGANGLTF. The CDR3 coding sequence is TGCGCCAGCAGCCAAGATGGGGGGAGCTCTGGGGCCAACGGCCTGACTTTC. The chain employs TRBV4-3 and TRBJ2-6; D is perhaps TRBD2 (6 bases). Germline CDR1 and CDR2: LGHNA and YSLEER. This CDR3 is built from 17 residues.

The rearrangement links TRBV7-2 to TRBJ2-5, with 10 bases matching TRBD2. Germline V gene sequence: CDR1 SGHTA, CDR2 FQGNSA. This CDR3 has 15 amino acids. The V and J ends lost 7 bases and 4 bases, in that order; junction bases with no gene match: 9. The CDR3: CASTSAGGPGETQYF. The CDR3 bases are TGTGCCAGCACCTCAGCGGGAGGGCCAGGAGAGACCCAGTACTTC.

A note on this clone: At one end the junction does not follow the germline gene, possibly because of a read error. The CDR3 DNA is TGTGCTAGCAGCTCGGACAGGGTCCACGAGCAGTACTTC. Protein: CASSSDRVHEQYF. The chain recombines TRBV7-7 with TRBJ2-7; 8 nucleotides agree with TRBD1. The CDR3 loop spans 13 amino acids. Looked up from germline, CDR1 is SSHAT and CDR2 is FNYEAQ (reference sequence).

This chain joins TRBV18 and TRBJ1-6; the match to TRBD1 covers 7 bases. The germline V gene has CDR1 KGHSH and CDR2 LQKENI. The V and J ends lost 4 bases and 5 bases, in that order; junction bases with no gene match: 8. The CDR3 extends over 16 amino acids. The CDR3 reads CASSLQRTGNNSPLHF. Here the CDR3 DNA reads TGTGCCAGCTCACTTCAAAGGACAGGCAATAATTCACCCCTCCACTTT.

This chain connects TRBV14 to TRBJ1-3, with 7 bases that match TRBD1. Losses at the gene ends were 1 base for V and 3 bases for J; bases not matched to a gene: 9. The germline CDR1 and CDR2 sequences are SGHDN and FVKESK. This CDR3 region has 17 residues. The CDR3 DNA is TGTGCCAGCAGCCAAGCACAGGGGTGGCACTTTGGAAACACCATATATTTT. This codes for CASSQAQGWHFGNTIYF.

The genes are TRBV10-3 and TRBJ1-3; maybe TRBD1 (6 bases). V lost 7 bases to trimming and J lost 0 bases, with 16 bases between them. From germline, CDR1 is ENHRY and CDR2 SYGVKD. This CDR3 spans 16 amino acids. CDR3: CAINTDRNPSGNTIYF. CDR3 DNA sequence: TGTGCCATCAATACGGACAGAAATCCCTCTGGAAACACCATATATTTT.

V and J are TRBV4-2 and TRBJ1-2; 9 bases are shared with TRBD1. The J segment lost 3 bases and the V segment lost 4 bases, leaving 9 bases of the junction unmatched. Looked up from germline, CDR1 is LGHNA and CDR2 is YNFKEQ. This CDR3 has 16 residues. CDR3 sequence (DNA): TGTGCCAGCAGCCTAAGACAGGGGGTAGAGGACTATGGCTACACCTTC. The encoded protein is CASSLRQGVEDYGYTF.

The chain couples TRBV6-5 to TRBJ1-2; D may be TRBD1 (5 bases). V was shortened by 0 bases and J by 7 bases, with 15 bases between the two germline ends. The CDR3 is made up of 15 amino acids. Per the germline V gene, CDR1 is MNHEY and CDR2 is SVGAGI. The CDR3 spells CASSYSIRAGGGYTF. The CDR3 nucleotides are TGTGCCAGCAGTTACTCGATAAGGGCGGGGGGTGGCTACACCTTC.

This clone appeared a few times. The V and J genes are TRBV18 and TRBJ1-5; possibly TRBD1 for D (5 bases). Germline lookup yields CDR1 KGHSH and CDR2 LQKENI. This CDR3 comprises 20 residues. V was shortened by 5 bases and J by 1 base, with 27 bases between the two germline ends. Here the CDR3 DNA reads TGTGCCAGCTCAGGGCAGGGAAGGGGCCATGGGGAGGGAAGCAATCAGCCCCAGCATTTT. As protein: CASSGQGRGHGEGSNQPQHF.

This chain connects TRBV7-9 to TRBJ1-2; 10 nucleotides align to TRBD1. Per the germline V gene, CDR1 is SEHNR and CDR2 is FQNEAQ (reference sequence). Trimming at V came to 1 base and at J to 6 bases, leaving 8 bases not matched to a gene. This CDR3 region has 16 residues. The CDR3 loop reads CASSLVWTGGKDGYTF. CDR3 bases: TGTGCCAGCAGCTTAGTATGGACAGGGGGGAAAGATGGCTACACCTTC.

The V and J genes are TRBV6-1 and TRBJ2-5; no clear D. The V and J ends lost 4 bases and 2 bases respectively, with 14 bases between them. Germline loops: CDR1 MNHNS, CDR2 SASEGT. The CDR3 contains 15 residues. The CDR3 here is CASSAAIPLQETQYF. The DNA of the CDR3 is TGTGCCAGCAGTGCTGCGATACCCTTACAAGAGACCCAGTACTTC.

The gene calls are TRBV19 and TRBJ2-1; TRBD1 matches 8 bases. CDR1 is LNHDA and CDR2 is SQIVND in the germline V gene (reference sequence). The CDR3 is 15 amino acids. The V gene end was trimmed by 6 bases and the J gene end by 3 bases; junction bases not matched to a gene: 7. CDR3 sequence (DNA): TGTGCCAGTAGCCTGGACAGGGCCCTCTACAATGAGCAGTTCTTC. Protein sequence: CASSLDRALYNEQFF. Filled out from reference TRBV19 and TRBJ2-1, the complete variable domain reads DGGITQSPKYLFRKEGQNVTLSCEQNLNHDAMYWYRQDPGQGLRLIYYSQIVNDFQKGDIAEGYSVSREKKESFPLTVTSAQKNPTAFYLCASSLDRALYNEQFFGPGTRLTVL.

The chain employs TRBV7-2 and TRBJ1-1; unclear D gene. There are 11 residues in the CDR3. The V and J ends lost 5 bases and 8 bases respectively, with 9 bases between them. Per germline, CDR1 SGHTA and CDR2 FQGNSA. The CDR3 here is CASSPQTEAFF. The CDR3 DNA reads as TGTGCCAGCAGCCCCCAGACAGAAGCTTTCTTT.

The chain employs TRBV10-3 and TRBJ2-5, with 15 bases that match TRBD2. The J call is in doubt because the DNA end fits TRBJ2-7 better. The CDR3 has 21 residues. Germline CDR1 and CDR2: ENHRY and SYGVKD. The CDR3 loop reads CAISESAYRGLAGGASYEQYF. The CDR3 DNA reads TGTGCCATCAGTGAGTCCGCCTACAGGGGACTAGCGGGAGGTGCGTCCTACGAGCAGTACTTC.

The rearrangement uses TRBV5-1 and TRBJ2-5; D is uncertain. Germline-derived CDR1 and CDR2 are SGHRS and YFSETQ. There are 14 residues in the CDR3. The V gene lost 5 bases and the J gene lost 1 base, with 12 bases spanning the gap. The CDR3 DNA reads TGCGCCAGCAGTCCCTCCGCGAGCCAAGAGACCCAGTACTTC. This gives the protein CASSPSASQETQYF.

The rearrangement uses TRBV4-2 and TRBJ1-1; D not resolved. Germline V gene data show CDR1 as LGHNA and CDR2 as YNFKEQ. The V gene lost 0 bases and the J gene lost 1 base, with 6 bases spanning the gap. The CDR3 is 14 amino acids. The CDR3 coding sequence is TGTGCCAGCAGCCAAGATCAGGCGAACACTGAAGCTTTCTTT. Translation gives CASSQDQANTEAFF.